The 5 T cell receptor beta chains below come from one sample, sequenced in a study of blood T cells in healthy people across ages (dated by TCRdb to between 2014 and 2017). Libraries were constructed by 5' RACE. Instrument used: Illumina HiSeq 2500. A second PCR of roughly 6 to 11 cycles was performed with a sample-barcoded 5' primer and a J-beta primer mix. TCRdb applied fastp at Q25 and MiXCR to the public reads, then kept only in-frame beta chains. When rows share a CDR3 protein, they turn into one entry using the most common DNA and genes. For this sample the table gives 850,000 to 1,000,000 distinct CDR3 sequences, of which approximately 50% were detected only once. The top ten clones comprise over 20% of the sample. The sample was blood. Source of these receptors: a woman in her fifties or sixties in good health.

In its sample, this clonotype was seen once. The V gene is TRBV6-5, the J gene TRBJ2-1; D not certain. V lost 1 base, J lost 4 bases, and 11 bases lay in between. Germline CDR1 reads MNHEY; CDR2 reads SVGAGI. CDR3 length: 15 amino acids. In DNA form, the CDR3 reads TGTGCCAGCAGTTACTTTACAGTTGGGTACAATGAGCAGTTCTTC. The encoded protein is CASSYFTVGYNEQFF.

The V call is TRBV12-3 or TRBV12-4, the J call TRBJ2-5; D might be TRBD2 (5 bases). V dropped 0 bases and J dropped 4 bases, with 12 bases sitting between them. The CDR3 totals 15 residues. CDR3 sequence reads: CASSLALGVLETQYF. CDR3 nucleotide sequence: TGTGCCAGCAGTTTAGCGCTCGGGGTCTTAGAGACCCAGTACTTC.

The chain couples TRBV15 to TRBJ2-3; TRBD2 matches at 14 bases. Looked up from germline, CDR1 is LNHNV and CDR2 is YYDKDF (reference sequence). This CDR3 region has 16 residues. Losses at the gene ends were 5 bases for V and 3 bases for J; bases not matched to a gene: 4. The CDR3 nucleotides read TGTGCCACCAGCCGGGGACTAGCGGGAGTTACAGATACGCAGTATTTT. Its protein is CATSRGLAGVTDTQYF.

The chain uses TRBV2 and TRBJ2-7; D possibly corresponds to TRBD1 (5 bases). From germline, CDR1 is SNHLY and CDR2 FYNNEI. V lost 6 bases and J lost 2, with 14 bases in between. The CDR3 has 14 amino acids. CDR3 coding DNA: TGTGCCAGCAGGGCACCCGACAGAACCTACGAGCAGTACTTC. It codes for CASRAPDRTYEQYF.

J is TRBJ2-7 and V is TRBV30, with TRBD1 identical over 8 bases. The V gene's germline CDR1 is GTSNPN and CDR2 SVGIG (reference sequence). The CDR3 runs to 14 residues. Trimming at V came to 1 base and at J to 8 bases, leaving 10 bases not matched to a gene. The CDR3 reads CAWSARGTGLKQYF. In DNA form, the CDR3 reads TGTGCCTGGAGTGCACGGGGGACAGGTCTAAAGCAGTACTTC.